Listed below are T cell receptor beta chains from one sample, sequenced in a study of blood T cell repertoires in COVID-19. Some clones are missing from TCRdb's copy, which holds only in-frame ones; the method was immunoSEQ multiplex PCR. Here the sample spans tens of thousands of clones, 88% being singletons. The sequenced sample consisted of peripheral blood. These TCRs come from a human donor in a cohort sampled during active COVID-19. Each CDR3 is given with its conserved first and last residue. The D gene is left open where the match is weak. A clone size is listed for some rows: how often the clone was seen (once, few, many), or a class if it is expanded.

TRBJ2-3,TRBD2,TRBV2,NA,TGTGCCAGCAGAACGGGGGGTGCTACGCAGTATTTT,CASRTGGATQYF
TRBJ2-7,TRBD1,TRBV29-1,once,TGCAGCGTGGGGGACAGAGAGCAGTACTTC,CSVGDREQYF
TRBJ1-1,NA,TRBV29-1,NA,TGCAAAACACAGTTAAACACTGAAGCTTTCTTT,CKTQLNTEAFF
TRBJ2-5,NA,TRBV11-2,NA,TGTGCCAGCAGCCAAAGAGGGTGGGGGGAACAAGAGACCCAGTACTTC,CASSQRGWGEQETQYF
TRBJ2-1,NA,TRBV3-1/TRBV3-2,NA,TGTGCCAGCAGCCAGAACTTCGATGAGCAGTTCTTC,CASSQNFDEQFF
TRBJ2-2,NA,TRBV6-5,NA,TGTGCCAGCACCACCTTCGGACACGTCACCGGGGAGCTGTTTTTT,CASTTFGHVTGELFF
TRBJ1-4,NA,TRBV9,NA,TGTGCCAGCAGCACTAGTGGGGGGAATGAAAAACTGTTTTTT,CASSTSGGNEKLFF
TRBJ2-7,TRBD2,TRBV27,NA,TGTGCCAGCAGTTCGGGACTAGCTGTATACGAGCAGTACTTC,CASSSGLAVYEQYF
TRBJ2-2,TRBD1,TRBV29-1,once,TGCAGCGAGAATCCACCCCGGGACAGGGGGACCGGGGAGCTGTTTTTT,CSENPPRDRGTGELFF
TRBJ2-7,TRBD1,TRBV11-2,few,TGTGCCAGCAGCTTAATGACGACAGGGGGCTACGAGCAGTACTTC,CASSLMTTGGYEQYF
TRBJ1-4,TRBD1,TRBV7-2,NA,TGTGCCAGCAGCTTGGGACAGCAGAATGAGGGGGTTTTT,CASSLGQQNEGVF
TRBJ1-1,NA,TRBV12-3/TRBV12-4,NA,TGTGCCAGCAGAAGCCGTCGCACTGAAGCTTTCTTT,CASRSRRTEAFF
TRBJ1-1,NA,TRBV28,NA,TGTGCCAGCAGTTTAGCCTATAGTAAGGGGATGAACACTGAAGCTTTCTTT,CASSLAYSKGMNTEAFF
TRBJ2-7,NA,TRBV7-2,NA,TGTGCCAGCAGCTTAGGAAGGAGCTCCTACGAGCAGTACTTC,CASSLGRSSYEQYF
TRBJ2-3,TRBD2,TRBV2,NA,TGTGCCAGCAGCGGACTAGCGTTAGATACGCAGTATTTT,CASSGLALDTQYF
TRBJ1-1,NA,TRBV10-1,few,TGCGCCAGCAGTGATCCGAACATGAACACTGAAGCTTTCTTT,CASSDPNMNTEAFF
TRBJ2-7,NA,TRBV5-1,NA,TGCGCCAGCGATCTCCTGCGAGAGCAGTACTTC,CASDLLREQYF
TRBJ1-2,NA,TRBV27,NA,TGTGCCAGCAGTTTACAGGCGGGCTATGGCTACACCTTC,CASSLQAGYGYTF
TRBJ2-2,NA,TRBV5-1,NA,TGCGCCAGCAGGTTACTCGCGAACACCGGGGAGCTGTTTTTT,CASRLLANTGELFF
TRBJ2-1,TRBD2,TRBV6-6,NA,TGTGCCACCGCGGGGTCAGCGGGACTCTCCTACAATGAGCAGTTCTTC,CATAGSAGLSYNEQFF
TRBJ2-7,NA,TRBV4-3,once,TGCGCCAGCAGCCACGGGATTATAAGCTCCTACGAGCAGTACTTC,CASSHGIISSYEQYF
TRBJ2-7,NA,TRBV7-7,NA,TGTGCCAGCAGCTTAATGCAGGGCCCTTCGTACGAGCAGTACTTC,CASSLMQGPSYEQYF
TRBJ2-1,NA,TRBV19,NA,TGTGCCAGTGCCCCGGGGTGGGCCTACAATGAGCAGTTCTTC,CASAPGWAYNEQFF
TRBJ2-1,TRBD2,TRBV9,NA,TGTGCCAGCAGCGTAGGCACAGCGGGAGTCGAGCAGTTCTTC,CASSVGTAGVEQFF
TRBJ2-1,TRBD2,TRBV11-2,NA,TGTGCCAGCAGCTTAACGGGAGCGGGGGCGTTATTCAATGAGCAGTTCTTC,CASSLTGAGALFNEQFF
TRBJ2-6,NA,TRBV19,once,TGTGCCAGTAGTATAGTGGACACCGCATCTGGGGCCAACGTCCTGACTTTC,CASSIVDTASGANVLTF
TRBJ2-3,TRBD2,TRBV18,NA,TGTGCCAGCTCACCAAGACTAGCGGGGGGGGCAGATACGCAGTATTTT,CASSPRLAGGADTQYF
TRBJ2-1,TRBD1,TRBV5-1,NA,TGCGCCAGCAGCATGGGACAGATAGAGCAGTTCTTC,CASSMGQIEQFF
TRBJ2-3,TRBD2,TRBV2,NA,TGTGCCAGCGGGTGGACTAGCTTCACAGATACGCAGTATTTT,CASGWTSFTDTQYF
TRBJ2-1,NA,TRBV11-2,NA,TGTGCCAGCAGCTTATCACTAGCTTACAATGAGCAGTTCTTC,CASSLSLAYNEQFF
TRBJ1-2,NA,TRBV19,NA,TGTGCCAGTAGTATGGAGGAATGGGCATATGGCTACACCTTC,CASSMEEWAYGYTF
TRBJ2-3,NA,TRBV28,NA,TGTGCCAGCAGTTTTGGCGGGGTCGGGGGAAGATATGGCACAGATACGCAGTATTTT,CASSFGGVGGRYGTDTQYF
TRBJ2-3,NA,TRBV6-2/TRBV6-3,NA,TGTGCCAGCAGGCCTGACAGCCGTGAGCAGTATTTT,CASRPDSREQYF
TRBJ2-7,NA,TRBV2,NA,TGTGCCAGCCTAGGACTTTCTCGGTACGAGCAGTACTTC,CASLGLSRYEQYF
TRBJ1-2,NA,TRBV2,NA,TGTGCCAGCAGTCGGTCGGGTCCCGACTATGGTGGCTACACCTTC,CASSRSGPDYGGYTF
TRBJ2-3,TRBD2,TRBV28,NA,TGTGCCAGCAGTCCACGGACTAGCGGGAGAATGGATACGCAGTATTTT,CASSPRTSGRMDTQYF
TRBJ2-1,NA,TRBV5-5,once,TGTGCCAGCAGCTTCCAGGGCGATGAGCAGTTCTTC,CASSFQGDEQFF
TRBJ1-1,TRBD1,TRBV7-9,NA,TGTGCCAGCAGCCCGCGACAGGGTGTGGACACTGAAGCTTTCTTT,CASSPRQGVDTEAFF
TRBJ2-5,TRBD1,TRBV24-1,NA,TGTGCCACCAGTGATTTGAATTGGGGACAGGGCCAAGAGACCCAGTACTTC,CATSDLNWGQGQETQYF
TRBJ2-2,NA,TRBV18,NA,TGTGCCAGCTCACTTGTGGGCGGGACCCTAAACACCGGGGAGCTGTTTTTT,CASSLVGGTLNTGELFF
TRBJ2-7,NA,TRBV28,once,TGTGCCAGCAGTTTGGGGGGACCCCGCTACGAGCAGTACTTC,CASSLGGPRYEQYF